This T cell receptor beta chain came from a study of OX40 agonist ivuxolimab in advanced cancers. Whole-study context: The study enrolled dose-escalation patients with hepatocellular carcinoma, melanoma, renal cell or head and neck cancer.

Sequenced by immunoSEQ multiplex PCR; TCRdb stores in-frame clones only, minus some. The sample gives around 80,000 clones, around 90% of which show up once; 0.15% to 0.2% is in the top ten. For this clone: Its specificity is not known.

Study observations and caveats: Clonal expansion in partial responders at 0.1-3.0 mg/kg ranked among the lowest. Fewer expanded clones were found on average in CD4+ than in CD8+ T cells.

Germline V gene sequence: CDR1 SNHLY, CDR2 FYNNEI. This CDR3 has 14 residues. V lost 5 bases, J lost 4 bases, and 7 bases stayed unmatched. Source: CD4+ or CD8+ T cells sorted from blood, taken in a trial of the OX40 agonist ivuxolimab. The receptor comes from an adult with an advanced solid tumor such as melanoma, head and neck, liver or kidney cancer. The rearrangement joins TRBV2 to TRBJ1-2; the match to TRBD1 covers 7 bases. The CDR3 protein is CASSRDRPSYGYTF. The CDR3 DNA follows: TGTGCCAGCAGTCGGGACAGACCGAGCTATGGCTACACCTTC.